This T cell receptor (beta chain) was documented in a study of blood T cells in healthy people across ages. Primed by a sample-barcoded 5' primer and a J-beta primer mix, a second PCR proceeded for roughly 6 to 12 cycles. TCRdb fed the 5' RACE reads into MiXCR, producing one record per CDR3 protein. The data hold fewer than 1,000,000 distinct CDR3 sequences, with around 45% observed a single time. This clonotype was observed a handful of times. As yet, its antigen is unknown. Per sample, extraction of total RNA gave at least 5 micrograms in every case. Trimming removed 5 bases from V and 11 bases from J; junction bases left unmatched: 15. CDR3 length equals 15 residues. Regarding the study as a whole: Long-lived donors exceeded aged donors in naive CD4+ cells and diversity. With age, beta diversity per million T cells declined roughly linearly, significantly by roughly 40.

Sequencing was carried out using blood. This TCR derives from an elderly man in good health. The chain uses TRBV12-3 or TRBV12-4 and TRBJ2-5; 9 nucleotides align to TRBD2. CDR3 bases: TGTGCCAGCAGTCCTCCTAGCGGGAAGTTGTATCGGCAGTACTTC. It specifies CASSPPSGKLYRQYF.